This T cell receptor (beta chain) was documented in a study of T cell changes during pregnancy in multiple sclerosis. Some clones are missing from TCRdb's copy, which holds only in-frame ones; the method was immunoSEQ multiplex PCR. The data contain about 53,000 clones, nearly 90% of them singletons. V lost 0 bases and J lost 2; bases outside the gene matches: 3. Germline CDR1 is MNHEY and CDR2 is SVGAGI. CDR3 size: 15 residues. The specimen was peripheral blood, collected after pregnancy. This receptor was obtained from a female donor in good health, enrolled as a control in a pregnancy study. The chain links TRBV6-5 to TRBJ1-1, with 7 positions matching TRBD1. The CDR3 is CASSYSDRENTEAFF. CDR3 DNA sequence: TGTGCCAGCAGTTACTCTGACAGGGAAAACACTGAAGCTTTCTTT.